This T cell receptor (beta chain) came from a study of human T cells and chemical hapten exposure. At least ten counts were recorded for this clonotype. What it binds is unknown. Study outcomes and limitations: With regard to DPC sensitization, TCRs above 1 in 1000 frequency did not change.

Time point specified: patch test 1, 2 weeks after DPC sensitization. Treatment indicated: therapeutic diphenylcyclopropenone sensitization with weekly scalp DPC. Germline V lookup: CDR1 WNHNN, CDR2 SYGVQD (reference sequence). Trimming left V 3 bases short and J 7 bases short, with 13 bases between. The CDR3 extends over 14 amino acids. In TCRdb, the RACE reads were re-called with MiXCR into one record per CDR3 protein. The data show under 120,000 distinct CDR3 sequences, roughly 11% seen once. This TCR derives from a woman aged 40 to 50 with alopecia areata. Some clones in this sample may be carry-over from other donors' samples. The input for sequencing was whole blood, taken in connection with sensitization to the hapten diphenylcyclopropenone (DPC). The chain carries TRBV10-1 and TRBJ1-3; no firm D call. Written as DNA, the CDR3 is TGCGCCAGCAGTGATGGGTGGTCCAGCAACACCATATATTTT. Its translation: CASSDGWSSNTIYF.